This is a list of T cell receptor beta chains from one sample in a study of blood T cell repertoires in COVID-19. Only in-frame clones appear in the TCRdb table, and some are missing; sequencing was by immunoSEQ multiplex PCR. The table shows about 290,000 clones, with roughly 89% occurring only once. Sequencing was performed on peripheral blood. These receptors originate from a man aged 35 to 55 with acute or convalescent COVID-19. Both conserved end residues are part of each CDR3. The D gene is left open where the match is weak. Rows give clone size only sometimes, using once, few, many, or a class for an expanded clone.

V: TRBV5-8; J: TRBJ2-2; size: NA; D: NA; CDR3: CASISPSGTGELFF; DNA: TGTGCCAGCATCTCTCCCTCAGGGACCGGGGAGCTGTTTTTT
V: TRBV5-6; J: TRBJ1-2; size: NA; D: NA; CDR3: CASSLGDEGYGYTF; DNA: TGTGCCAGCAGCTTAGGGGATGAAGGCTATGGCTACACCTTC
V: TRBV28; J: TRBJ1-1; size: once; D: TRBD1; CDR3: CASSFMTGDTEAFF; DNA: TGTGCCAGCAGTTTTATGACAGGGGACACTGAAGCTTTCTTT
V: TRBV21-1; J: TRBJ1-5; size: NA; D: NA; CDR3: CASSKVPVGGRVYSNQPQHF; DNA: TGTGCCAGCAGCAAGGTCCCAGTCGGCGGGCGGGTTTATAGCAATCAGCCCCAGCATTTT
V: TRBV3-1/TRBV3-2; J: TRBJ1-2; size: NA; D: TRBD1; CDR3: CASSLEGARGYGYTF; DNA: TGTGCCAGCAGCCTGGAGGGGGCGCGGGGCTATGGCTACACCTTC
V: TRBV11-2; J: TRBJ2-7; size: NA; D: NA; CDR3: CASSPNRRGYEQYF; DNA: TGTGCCAGCAGCCCTAATCGGCGGGGCTACGAGCAGTACTTC
V: TRBV19; J: TRBJ1-2; size: NA; D: TRBD1; CDR3: CATSTRDRGTRGGYTF; DNA: TGTGCCACTTCAACGCGGGACAGGGGGACTAGAGGTGGCTACACCTTC
V: TRBV2; J: TRBJ2-7; size: once; D: NA; CDR3: CASNQGAYEQYF; DNA: TGTGCCAGCAATCAAGGGGCCTACGAGCAGTACTTC
V: TRBV2; J: TRBJ1-4; size: NA; D: TRBD1; CDR3: CASRETGVGEKLFF; DNA: TGTGCCAGCAGGGAGACAGGGGTCGGTGAAAAACTGTTTTTT
V: TRBV7-8; J: TRBJ2-1; size: NA; D: TRBD1; CDR3: CASSLGGQGDEQFF; DNA: TGTGCCAGCAGCTTAGGGGGACAGGGCGATGAGCAGTTCTTC
V: TRBV6-1; J: TRBJ2-7; size: NA; D: NA; CDR3: CASSEGPAEEYEQYF; DNA: TGTGCCAGCAGTGAAGGGCCGGCCGAGGAATACGAGCAGTACTTC
V: TRBV2; J: TRBJ2-1; size: NA; D: TRBD1; CDR3: CASSEAYRGRRNEQFF; DNA: TGTGCCAGCAGTGAAGCCTACAGGGGCCGGCGAAATGAGCAGTTCTTC
V: TRBV11-2; J: TRBJ1-6; size: NA; D: TRBD1; CDR3: CASSFLGTGAPPLHF; DNA: TGTGCCAGCAGCTTCCTCGGGACAGGGGCGCCACCCCTCCACTTT
V: TRBV5-5; J: TRBJ1-2; size: NA; D: NA; CDR3: CASSDPTGGAGYGYTF; DNA: TGTGCCAGCAGCGACCCTACCGGGGGGGCCGGCTATGGCTACACCTTC
V: TRBV5-1; J: TRBJ1-2; size: NA; D: NA; CDR3: CASSPDTSSKSYGYTF; DNA: TGCGCCAGCAGCCCGGACACCTCATCGAAAAGCTATGGCTACACCTTC
V: TRBV11-3; J: TRBJ2-1; size: NA; D: TRBD1; CDR3: CASSPLPGTDSYNEQFF; DNA: TGTGCCAGCAGCCCTCTCCCCGGGACAGACTCCTACAATGAGCAGTTCTTC
V: TRBV2; J: TRBJ2-7; size: NA; D: TRBD2; CDR3: CASRRTSGASYEQYF; DNA: TGTGCCAGCAGACGGACTAGCGGGGCCTCCTACGAGCAGTACTTC
V: TRBV3-1/TRBV3-2; J: TRBJ2-1; size: NA; D: TRBD2; CDR3: CASSQETSGGAGNEQFF; DNA: TGTGCCAGCAGCCAAGAGACTAGCGGGGGGGCCGGGAATGAGCAGTTCTTC
V: TRBV5-1; J: TRBJ1-2; size: once; D: TRBD1; CDR3: CASRTATGRDGYTF; DNA: TGCGCCAGCAGGACGGCGACAGGGAGAGATGGCTACACCTTC
V: TRBV27; J: TRBJ1-1; size: few; D: TRBD1; CDR3: CASSPRTGVGTEAFF; DNA: TGTGCCAGCAGTCCCCGGACAGGGGTAGGCACTGAAGCTTTCTTT
V: TRBV6-5; J: TRBJ1-6; size: NA; D: TRBD1; CDR3: CASKQGDSPLHF; DNA: TGTGCCAGCAAACAGGGGGATTCACCCCTCCACTTT
V: TRBV19; J: TRBJ2-2; size: NA; D: TRBD1; CDR3: CASSIDRGLGGELFF; DNA: TGTGCCAGTAGTATAGACAGGGGGCTGGGCGGGGAGCTGTTTTTT
V: TRBV3-1/TRBV3-2; J: TRBJ2-2; size: NA; D: TRBD1; CDR3: CASSHWDRVNTGELFF; DNA: TGTGCCAGCAGCCATTGGGACAGGGTTAACACCGGGGAGCTGTTTTTT
V: TRBV6-5; J: TRBJ1-5; size: once; D: NA; CDR3: CASSFRQGYNQPQHF; DNA: TGTGCCAGCAGCTTTCGGCAGGGTTACAATCAGCCCCAGCATTTT
V: TRBV24-1; J: TRBJ2-1; size: once; D: TRBD1; CDR3: CATSDLGQGNMNEQFF; DNA: TGTGCCACCAGTGATTTGGGACAGGGTAATATGAATGAGCAGTTCTTC
V: TRBV24-1; J: TRBJ2-7; size: NA; D: TRBD2; CDR3: CATSGGASAYEQYF; DNA: TGTGCCACCAGCGGGGGGGCAAGCGCCTACGAGCAGTACTTC
V: TRBV6-5; J: TRBJ1-2; size: NA; D: NA; CDR3: CASSTPGAYGYTF; DNA: TGTGCCAGCAGTACCCCAGGGGCCTATGGCTACACCTTC
V: TRBV5-1; J: TRBJ2-5; size: NA; D: NA; CDR3: CASTLEGGETQYF; DNA: TGCGCCAGCACCCTCGAGGGGGGGGAGACCCAGTACTTC
V: TRBV11-2; J: TRBJ2-2; size: NA; D: NA; CDR3: CASSWGLGDWAGELFF; DNA: TGTGCCAGCAGCTGGGGTTTGGGGGACTGGGCCGGGGAGCTGTTTTTT
V: TRBV19; J: TRBJ1-1; size: NA; D: NA; CDR3: CASSTPGGNTEAFF; DNA: TGTGCCAGTAGTACCCCGGGGGGTAACACTGAAGCTTTCTTT
V: TRBV3-1/TRBV3-2; J: TRBJ1-1; size: once; D: NA; CDR3: CASSPPEAKGAFF; DNA: TGTGCCAGCAGCCCTCCAGAGGCGAAAGGAGCTTTCTTT
V: TRBV7-6; J: TRBJ2-1; size: once; D: TRBD2; CDR3: CASSPRDSGGPSNEQFF; DNA: TGTGCCAGCAGCCCGCGAGATAGCGGGGGGCCAAGCAATGAGCAGTTCTTC
V: TRBV5-1; J: TRBJ2-3; size: once; D: NA; CDR3: CASSLGLGASDTQYF; DNA: TGCGCCAGCAGCCTGGGATTGGGGGCCTCAGATACGCAGTATTTT
V: TRBV5-4; J: TRBJ1-2; size: few; D: TRBD1; CDR3: CASSPGGQGAIRDNGYTF; DNA: TGTGCCAGCAGCCCCGGAGGACAGGGGGCTATACGAGATAATGGCTACACCTTC
V: TRBV10-3; J: TRBJ2-5; size: NA; D: TRBD1; CDR3: CAISGGQSQETQYF; DNA: TGTGCCATCAGTGGGGGACAGTCCCAAGAGACCCAGTACTTC
V: TRBV5-4; J: TRBJ2-3; size: NA; D: TRBD2; CDR3: CASSLDGLGADTQYF; DNA: TGTGCCAGCAGCTTGGATGGACTAGGAGCAGATACGCAGTATTTT
V: TRBV6-5; J: TRBJ1-6; size: NA; D: NA; CDR3: CASRLGGSNSPLHF; DNA: TGTGCCAGCAGACTGGGGGGATCTAATTCACCCCTCCACTTT
V: TRBV19; J: TRBJ1-2; size: NA; D: NA; CDR3: CASSIGGGIMGYTF; DNA: TGTGCCAGTAGTATAGGCGGAGGAATCATGGGCTACACCTTC
V: TRBV7-8; J: TRBJ1-5; size: NA; D: NA; CDR3: CASSLTPGNQPQHF; DNA: TGTGCCAGCAGCTTAACCCCGGGGAATCAGCCCCAGCATTTT
V: TRBV6-1; J: TRBJ1-2; size: NA; D: NA; CDR3: CASSEAETVYGYTF; DNA: TGTGCCAGCAGCGAAGCTGAGACAGTCTATGGCTACACCTTC
V: TRBV6-5; J: TRBJ2-7; size: NA; D: NA; CDR3: CASTPPRSGNEQYF; DNA: TGTGCCAGCACTCCCCCCCGGTCAGGCAACGAGCAGTACTTC
V: TRBV30; J: TRBJ2-6; size: few; D: NA; CDR3: CAWSVEYTLSLRGANVLTF; DNA: TGTGCCTGGAGTGTAGAATATACACTCAGCTTGCGGGGGGCCAACGTCCTGACTTTC
V: TRBV29-1; J: TRBJ1-2; size: NA; D: NA; CDR3: CSVVSRYNYGYTF; DNA: TGCAGCGTTGTTTCCAGATATAACTATGGCTACACCTTC
V: TRBV18; J: TRBJ2-7; size: NA; D: NA; CDR3: CASSLRLYEQYF; DNA: TGTGCCAGCTCATTAAGACTCTACGAGCAGTACTTC